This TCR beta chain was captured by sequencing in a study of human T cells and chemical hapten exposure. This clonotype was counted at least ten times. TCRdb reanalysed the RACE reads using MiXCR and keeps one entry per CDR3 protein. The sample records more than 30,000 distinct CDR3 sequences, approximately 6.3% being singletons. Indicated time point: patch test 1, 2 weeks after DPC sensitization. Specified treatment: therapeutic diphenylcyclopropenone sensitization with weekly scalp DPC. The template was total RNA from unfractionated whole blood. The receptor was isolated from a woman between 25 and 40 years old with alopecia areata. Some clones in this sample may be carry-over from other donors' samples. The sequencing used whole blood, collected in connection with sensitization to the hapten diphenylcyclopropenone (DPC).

Written as DNA, the CDR3 is TGCGCCAGCAGCCAAGATGGGGACAGTCAACTAAATAATGAAAAACTGTTTTTT. It translates to CASSQDGDSQLNNEKLFF. The V gene is TRBV4-3, the J gene TRBJ1-4; 7 nucleotides line up with TRBD1. The CDR3 runs to 18 residues. The V and J ends lost 0 bases and 4 bases, in that order; junction bases with no gene match: 11. Per the germline V gene, CDR1 is LGHNA and CDR2 is YSLEER.